Detailed here is one T cell receptor beta chain. Its antigen is as yet unknown. V was clipped by 6 bases and J by 4 bases, with 10 bases between them. Germline V gene data show CDR1 as SNHLY and CDR2 as FYNNEI. The CDR3 spans 14 residues. This specimen belongs to a study of T cell responses to AZD1222 COVID-19 vaccine. Study summary: Second-dose recipients at about 4 or about 12 weeks were treated as one pooled group.

Overall study findings and caveats: The peak T cell response came first, and repertoires were sampled only after it.

Only in-frame clones appear in the TCRdb table, and some are missing; sequencing was by immunoSEQ multiplex PCR. The table shows over 120,000 clones, with over 85% occurring only once. The sample here was peripheral blood, taken on day 0 of AZD1222 vaccination. The TCR comes from an adult in good health. J is TRBJ1-6 and V is TRBV2; D unresolved. CDR3 sequence (DNA): TGTGCCAGCAGGGACGGCTATTATAATTCACCCCTCCACTTT. This gives the protein CASRDGYYNSPLHF.